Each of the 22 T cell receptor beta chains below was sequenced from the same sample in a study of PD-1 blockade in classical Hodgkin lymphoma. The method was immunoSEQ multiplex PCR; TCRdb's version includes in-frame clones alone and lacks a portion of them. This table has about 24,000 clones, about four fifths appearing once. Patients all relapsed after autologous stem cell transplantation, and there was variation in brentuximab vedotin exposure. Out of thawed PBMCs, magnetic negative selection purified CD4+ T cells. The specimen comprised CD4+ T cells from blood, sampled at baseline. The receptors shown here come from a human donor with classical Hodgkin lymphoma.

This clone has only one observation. The CDR3 sequence is CASSLEVNTEAFF. CDR3 DNA: TGTGCCAGCAGCTTAGAGGTCAACACTGAAGCTTTCTTT. This chain connects TRBV7-9 to TRBJ1-1, with D unclear. This CDR3 is 13 amino acids long. Trimming removed 1 base at V and 2 bases at J, with 5 bases between. Germline V gene data show CDR1 as SEHNR and CDR2 as FQNEAQ (reference sequence). The full variable domain, rest sourced from reference TRBV7-9 and TRBJ1-1, is DTGVSQNPRHKITKRGQNVTFRCDPISEHNRLYWYRQTLGQGPEFLTYFQNEAQLEKSRLLSDRFSAERPKGSFSTLEIQRTEQGDSAMYLCASSLEVNTEAFFGQGTRLTVV.

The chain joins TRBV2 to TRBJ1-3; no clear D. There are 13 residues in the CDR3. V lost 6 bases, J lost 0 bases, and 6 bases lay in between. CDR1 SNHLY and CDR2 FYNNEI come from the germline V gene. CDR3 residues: CASRESSGNTIYF. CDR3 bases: TGTGCCAGCAGGGAGAGCTCTGGAAACACCATATATTTT. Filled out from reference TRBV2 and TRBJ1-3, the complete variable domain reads EPEVTQTPSHQVTQMGQEVILRCVPISNHLYFYWYRQILGQKVEFLVSFYNNEISEKSEIFDDQFSVERPDGSNFTLKIRSTKLEDSAMYFCASRESSGNTIYFGEGSWLTVV.

CDR3 sequence (DNA): TGTGCCAGCAGGGCACCCCTGCGAAACTACGAGCAGTACTTC. Its translation is CASRAPLRNYEQYF. The chain combines TRBV6-5 with TRBJ2-7; no clear D. V lost 6 bases and J lost 3, with 15 bases in between. The germline gives CDR1 MNHEY, CDR2 SVGAGI. The CDR3 contains 14 residues.

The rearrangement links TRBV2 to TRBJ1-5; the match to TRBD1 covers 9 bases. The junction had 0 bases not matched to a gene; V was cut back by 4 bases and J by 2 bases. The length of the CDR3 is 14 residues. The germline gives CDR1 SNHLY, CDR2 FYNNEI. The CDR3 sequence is CASSGTGGNQPQHF. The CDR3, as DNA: TGTGCCAGCAGTGGGACAGGGGGCAATCAGCCCCAGCATTTT.

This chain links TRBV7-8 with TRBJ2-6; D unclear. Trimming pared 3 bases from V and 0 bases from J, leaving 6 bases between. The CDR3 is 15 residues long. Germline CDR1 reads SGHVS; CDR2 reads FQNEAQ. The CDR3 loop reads CASSFTSSGANVLTF. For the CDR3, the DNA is TGTGCCAGCAGCTTTACTTCCTCTGGGGCCAACGTCCTGACTTTC.

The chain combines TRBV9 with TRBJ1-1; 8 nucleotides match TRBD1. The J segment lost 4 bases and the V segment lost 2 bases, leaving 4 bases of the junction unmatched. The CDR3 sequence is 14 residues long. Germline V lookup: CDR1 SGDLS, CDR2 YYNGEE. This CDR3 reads CASSVQGAATEAFF. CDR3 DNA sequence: TGTGCCAGCAGCGTTCAGGGGGCGGCCACTGAAGCTTTCTTT.

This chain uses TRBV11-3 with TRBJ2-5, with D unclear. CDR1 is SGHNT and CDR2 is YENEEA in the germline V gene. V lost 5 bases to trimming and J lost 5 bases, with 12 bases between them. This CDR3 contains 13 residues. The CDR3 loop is CASSAWDQETQYF. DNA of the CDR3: TGTGCCAGCAGCGCCTGGGATCAGGAGACCCAGTACTTC.

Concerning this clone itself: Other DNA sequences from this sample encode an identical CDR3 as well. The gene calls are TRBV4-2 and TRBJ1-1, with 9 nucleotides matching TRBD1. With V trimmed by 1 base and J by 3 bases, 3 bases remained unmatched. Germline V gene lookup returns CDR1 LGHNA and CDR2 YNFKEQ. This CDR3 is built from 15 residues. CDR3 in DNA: TGTGCCAGCAGCCAAGGGACAGGGGCAGACACTGAAGCTTTCTTT. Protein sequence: CASSQGTGADTEAFF.

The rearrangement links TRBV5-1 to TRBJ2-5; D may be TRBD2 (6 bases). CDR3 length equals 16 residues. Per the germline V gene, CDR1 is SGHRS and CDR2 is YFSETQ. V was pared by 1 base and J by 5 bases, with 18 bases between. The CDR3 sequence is CASSLWPGDPGETQYF. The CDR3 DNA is TGCGCCAGCAGCTTGTGGCCGGGGGACCCGGGTGAGACCCAGTACTTC.

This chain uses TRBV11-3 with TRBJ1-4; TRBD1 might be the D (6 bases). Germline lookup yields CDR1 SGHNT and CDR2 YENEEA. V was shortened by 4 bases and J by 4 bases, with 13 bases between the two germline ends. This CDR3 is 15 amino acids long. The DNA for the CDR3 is TGTGCCAGCAGCTCCACACAGGGAATTAATGAAAAACTGTTTTTT. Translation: CASSSTQGINEKLFF.

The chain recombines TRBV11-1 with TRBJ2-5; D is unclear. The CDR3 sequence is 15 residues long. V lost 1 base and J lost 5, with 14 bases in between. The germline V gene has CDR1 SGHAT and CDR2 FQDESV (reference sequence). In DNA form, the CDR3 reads TGTGCCAGCAGCTTAGGCCTGGACCCGCGGGAGACCCAGTACTTC. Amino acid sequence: CASSLGLDPRETQYF.

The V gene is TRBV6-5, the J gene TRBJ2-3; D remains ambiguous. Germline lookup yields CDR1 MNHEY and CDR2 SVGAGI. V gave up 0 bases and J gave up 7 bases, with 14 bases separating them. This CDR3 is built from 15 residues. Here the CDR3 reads CASSYSDGQPHTQYF. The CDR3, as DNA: TGTGCCAGCAGTTACTCAGATGGCCAACCACATACGCAGTATTTT.

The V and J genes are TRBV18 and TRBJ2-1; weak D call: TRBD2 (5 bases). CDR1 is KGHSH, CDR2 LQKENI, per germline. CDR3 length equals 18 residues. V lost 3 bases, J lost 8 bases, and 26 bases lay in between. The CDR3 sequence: CASSPISSAEASPHEQFF. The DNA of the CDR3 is TGTGCCAGCTCACCTATTTCCTCGGCGGAGGCTAGCCCGCATGAGCAGTTCTTC.

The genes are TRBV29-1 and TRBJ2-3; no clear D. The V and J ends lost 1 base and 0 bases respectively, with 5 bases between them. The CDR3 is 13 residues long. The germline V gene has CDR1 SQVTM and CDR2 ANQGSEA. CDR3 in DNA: TGCAGCGTTGAAGGACAAAGCACAGATACGCAGTATTTT. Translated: CSVEGQSTDTQYF.

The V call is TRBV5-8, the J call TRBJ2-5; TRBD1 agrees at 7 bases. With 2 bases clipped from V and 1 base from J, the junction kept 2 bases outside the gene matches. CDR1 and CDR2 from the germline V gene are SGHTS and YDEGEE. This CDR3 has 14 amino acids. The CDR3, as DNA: TGTGCCAGCAGCTTCGGACAGGCCCAAGAGACCCAGTACTTC. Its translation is CASSFGQAQETQYF. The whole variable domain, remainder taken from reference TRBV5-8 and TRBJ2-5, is EAGVTQSPTHLIKTRGQQATLRCSPISGHTSVYWYQQALGLGLQFLLWYDEGEERNRGNFPPRFSGRQFPNYSSELNVNALELEDSALYLCASSFGQAQETQYFGPGTRLLVL.

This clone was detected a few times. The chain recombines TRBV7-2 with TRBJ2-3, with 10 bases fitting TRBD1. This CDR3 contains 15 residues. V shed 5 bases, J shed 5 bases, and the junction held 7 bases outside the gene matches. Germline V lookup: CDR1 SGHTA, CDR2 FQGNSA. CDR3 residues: CASSPGTGEKDTQYF. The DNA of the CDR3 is TGTGCCAGCAGCCCCGGGACAGGGGAGAAAGATACGCAGTATTTT. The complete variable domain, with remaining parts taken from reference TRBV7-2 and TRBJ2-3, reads GAGVSQSPSNKVTEKGKDVELRCDPISGHTALYWYRQSLGQGLEFLIYFQGNSAPDKSGLPSDRFSAERTGGSVSTLTIQRTQQEDSAVYLCASSPGTGEKDTQYFGPGTRLTVL.

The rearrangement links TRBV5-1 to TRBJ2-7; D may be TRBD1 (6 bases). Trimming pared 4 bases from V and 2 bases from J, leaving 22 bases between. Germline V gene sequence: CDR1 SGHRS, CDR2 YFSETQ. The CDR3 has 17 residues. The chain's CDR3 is CASSEDSAAFSTYEQYF. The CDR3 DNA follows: TGCGCCAGCAGCGAGGACAGCGCTGCTTTTTCTACCTACGAGCAGTACTTC.

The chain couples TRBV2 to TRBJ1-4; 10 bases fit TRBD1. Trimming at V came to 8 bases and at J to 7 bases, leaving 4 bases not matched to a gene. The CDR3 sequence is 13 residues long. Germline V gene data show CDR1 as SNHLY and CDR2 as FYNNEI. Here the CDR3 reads CASGRDRGEKLFF. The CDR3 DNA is TGTGCCAGCGGCCGGGACAGGGGTGAAAAACTGTTTTTT.

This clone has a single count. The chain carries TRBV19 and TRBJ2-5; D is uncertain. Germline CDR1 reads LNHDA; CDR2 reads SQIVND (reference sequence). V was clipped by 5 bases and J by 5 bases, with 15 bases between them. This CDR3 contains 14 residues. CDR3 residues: CASSGPIPRETQYF. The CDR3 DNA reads TGTGCCAGTAGTGGACCAATCCCTCGGGAGACCCAGTACTTC. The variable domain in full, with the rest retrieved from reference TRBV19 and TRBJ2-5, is DGGITQSPKYLFRKEGQNVTLSCEQNLNHDAMYWYRQDPGQGLRLIYYSQIVNDFQKGDIAEGYSVSREKKESFPLTVTSAQKNPTAFYLCASSGPIPRETQYFGPGTRLLVL.

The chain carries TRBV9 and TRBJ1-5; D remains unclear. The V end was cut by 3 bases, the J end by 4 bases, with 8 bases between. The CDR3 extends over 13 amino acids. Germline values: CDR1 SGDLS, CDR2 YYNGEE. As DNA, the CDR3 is TGTGCCAGCAGCGCATTCCTTAATCAGCCCCAGCATTTT. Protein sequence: CASSAFLNQPQHF.

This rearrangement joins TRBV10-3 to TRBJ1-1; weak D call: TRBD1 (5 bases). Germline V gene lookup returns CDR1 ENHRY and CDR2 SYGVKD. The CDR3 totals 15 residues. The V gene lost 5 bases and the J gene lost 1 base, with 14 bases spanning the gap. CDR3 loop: CAISRTTQGNTEAFF. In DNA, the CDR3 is TGTGCCATCAGTCGAACAACTCAGGGGAACACTGAAGCTTTCTTT.

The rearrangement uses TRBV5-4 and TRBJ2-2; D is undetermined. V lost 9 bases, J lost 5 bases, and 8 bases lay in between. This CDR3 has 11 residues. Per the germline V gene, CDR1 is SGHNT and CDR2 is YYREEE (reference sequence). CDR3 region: CATIGTGELFF. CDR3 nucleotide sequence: TGTGCCACCATAGGTACCGGGGAGCTGTTTTTT.